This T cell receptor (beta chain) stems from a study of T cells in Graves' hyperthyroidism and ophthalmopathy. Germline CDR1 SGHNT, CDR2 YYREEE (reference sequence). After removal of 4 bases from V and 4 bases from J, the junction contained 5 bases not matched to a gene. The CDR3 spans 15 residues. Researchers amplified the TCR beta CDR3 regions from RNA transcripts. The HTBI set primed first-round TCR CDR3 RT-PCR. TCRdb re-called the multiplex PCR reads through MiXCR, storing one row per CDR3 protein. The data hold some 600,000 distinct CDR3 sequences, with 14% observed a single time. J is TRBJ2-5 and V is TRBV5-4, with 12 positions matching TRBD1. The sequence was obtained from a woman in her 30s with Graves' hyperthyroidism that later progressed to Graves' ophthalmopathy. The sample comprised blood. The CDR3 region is CASSPGQGAGETQYF. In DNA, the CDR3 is TGTGCCAGCAGCCCGGGACAGGGGGCGGGAGAGACCCAGTACTTC.